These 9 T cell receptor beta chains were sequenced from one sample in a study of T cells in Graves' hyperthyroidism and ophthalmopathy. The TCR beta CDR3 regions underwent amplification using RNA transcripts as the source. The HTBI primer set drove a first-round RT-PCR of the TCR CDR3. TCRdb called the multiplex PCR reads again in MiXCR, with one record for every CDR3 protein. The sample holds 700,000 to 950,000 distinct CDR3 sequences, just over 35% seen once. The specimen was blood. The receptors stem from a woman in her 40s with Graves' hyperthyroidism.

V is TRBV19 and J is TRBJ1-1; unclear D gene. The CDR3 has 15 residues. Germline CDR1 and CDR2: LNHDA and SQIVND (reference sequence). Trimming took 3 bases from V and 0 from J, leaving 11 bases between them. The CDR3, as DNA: TGTGCCAGTAGTATCCAGAGGGTAATGAACACTGAAGCTTTCTTT. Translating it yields CASSIQRVMNTEAFF.

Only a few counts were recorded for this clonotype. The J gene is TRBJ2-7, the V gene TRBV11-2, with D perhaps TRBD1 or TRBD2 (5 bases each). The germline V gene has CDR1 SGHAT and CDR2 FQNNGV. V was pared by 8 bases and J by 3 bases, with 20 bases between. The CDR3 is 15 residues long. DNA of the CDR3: TGTGCCAGCTCGCCGGGGTCGGTGGGGGACTACGAGCAGTACTTC. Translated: CASSPGSVGDYEQYF. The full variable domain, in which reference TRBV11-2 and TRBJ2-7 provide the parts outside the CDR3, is EAGVAQSPRYKIIEKRQSVAFWCNPISGHATLYWYQQILGQGPKLLIQFQNNGVVDDSQLPKDRFSAERLKGVDSTLKIQPAKLEDSAVYLCASSPGSVGDYEQYFGPGTRLTVT.

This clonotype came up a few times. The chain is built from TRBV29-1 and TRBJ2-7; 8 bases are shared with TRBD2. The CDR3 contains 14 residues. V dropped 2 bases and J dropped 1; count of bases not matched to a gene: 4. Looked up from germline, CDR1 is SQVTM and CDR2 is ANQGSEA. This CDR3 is CSVESGRRSYEQYF. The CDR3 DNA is TGCAGCGTTGAAAGCGGGAGACGTTCCTACGAGCAGTACTTC.

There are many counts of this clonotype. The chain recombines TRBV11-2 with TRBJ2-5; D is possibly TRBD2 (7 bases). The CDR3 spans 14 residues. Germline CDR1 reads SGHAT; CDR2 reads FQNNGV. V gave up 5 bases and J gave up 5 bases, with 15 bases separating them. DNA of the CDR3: TGTGCCAGCAGCGTGGGAGGGGGAAGCGAGACCCAGTACTTC. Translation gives CASSVGGGSETQYF.

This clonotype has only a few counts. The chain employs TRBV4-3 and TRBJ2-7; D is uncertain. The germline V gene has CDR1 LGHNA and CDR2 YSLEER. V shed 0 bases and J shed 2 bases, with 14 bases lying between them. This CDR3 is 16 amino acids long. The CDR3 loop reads CASSQDEVSRPYEQYF. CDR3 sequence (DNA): TGCGCCAGCAGCCAAGATGAGGTATCTAGGCCCTACGAGCAGTACTTC.

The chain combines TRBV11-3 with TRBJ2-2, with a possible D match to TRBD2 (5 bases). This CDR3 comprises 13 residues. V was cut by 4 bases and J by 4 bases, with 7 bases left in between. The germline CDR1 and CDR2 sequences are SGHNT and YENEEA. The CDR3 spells CASSSGSTGELFF. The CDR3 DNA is TGTGCCAGCAGCTCGGGGAGCACCGGGGAGCTGTTTTTT.

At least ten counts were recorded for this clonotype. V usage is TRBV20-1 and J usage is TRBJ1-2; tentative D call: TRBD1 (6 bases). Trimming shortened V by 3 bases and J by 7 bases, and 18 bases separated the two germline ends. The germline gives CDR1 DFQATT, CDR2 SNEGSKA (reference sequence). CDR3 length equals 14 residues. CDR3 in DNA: TGCAGTGCTAGCGTCACTTCAGGGGCGGGTGGCTACACCTTC. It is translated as CSASVTSGAGGYTF.

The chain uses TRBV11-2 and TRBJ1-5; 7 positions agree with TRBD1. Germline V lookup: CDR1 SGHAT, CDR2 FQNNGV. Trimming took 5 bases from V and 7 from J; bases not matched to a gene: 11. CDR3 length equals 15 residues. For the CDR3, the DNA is TGTGCCAGCAGCCCCACACCAGGGGGGCAACAGCCCCAGCATTTT. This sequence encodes CASSPTPGGQQPQHF.

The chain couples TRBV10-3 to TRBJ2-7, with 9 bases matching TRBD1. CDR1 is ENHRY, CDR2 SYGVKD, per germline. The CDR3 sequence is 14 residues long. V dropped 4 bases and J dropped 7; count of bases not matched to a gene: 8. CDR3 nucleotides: TGTGCCATCAGTGCACAGGGGGCCTCCAATGAGCAGTACTTC. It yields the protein CAISAQGASNEQYF.